This record covers a single TCR beta chain. In this sample, this clone turned up many times. What this receptor recognizes is not known. No base qualities exist here, and no much larger clone lies one base off it. This sample is drawn from a study of technical replicates of blood from a few donors (dated by TCRdb to the late 2010s). The method was the immunoSEQ multiplex PCR assay. TCRdb stores this immuneACCESS table with in-frame sequences only. Part of the clones is absent; in the studies checked, under half of the shortfall reflects unresolved V genes, and no reason is known for the rest. The sample table shows roughly 51,000 clones, and about 93% are seen once. The top ten clonotypes cover roughly 4.2% of the sample. Sequenced: PBMCs. The sequence came from a human donor in good health. Some clones in this sample may be carry-over from other donors' samples.

This receptor has the CDR3 CASSGGMDEKLFF. Here is the DNA: TGCGCCAGCAGTGGGGGCATGGATGAAAAACTGTTTTTT. The rearranged segments are TRBV10-2 and TRBJ1-4; the D region possibly corresponds to TRBD1 (5 bases align). The cysteine opens and the phenylalanine closes a CDR3 of 13 amino acids. Only CDR3 DNA is held: 39 bases, read in frame from base 1. V is shortened by 4 bases, J by 6 bases, and the region joining them spans 9 bases. The germline V gene encodes CDR1 WSHSY and CDR2 SAAADI.